The 27 T cell receptor beta chains listed next were all sequenced from one sample in a study of blood T cell repertoires in COVID-19. Libraries were prepared by immunoSEQ multiplex PCR; TCRdb keeps only in-frame clonotypes and omits some of them. Among about 58,000 clones listed, around 85% were seen once. Material: peripheral blood. These TCRs come from a woman between 70 and 85 years old with active COVID-19.

The CDR3 bases are TGCGCCAGCAGCTTGGGACTAGCGGGATGGAATACGCAGTATTTT. As protein: CASSLGLAGWNTQYF. The chain is built from TRBV5-1 and TRBJ2-3; 11 nucleotides line up with TRBD2. Germline trimming cut 0 bases from V and 7 bases from J; bases unmatched to any gene: 4. CDR3 length equals 15 residues. CDR1 and CDR2 (germline): SGHRS, YFSETQ.

The chain recombines TRBV24-1 with TRBJ1-1; 9 bases align to TRBD1. V lost 7 bases, J lost 4 bases, and 9 bases stayed unmatched. The CDR3 is 15 amino acids. CDR1 and CDR2 (germline): KGHDR, SFDVKD. The CDR3 sequence is CATRPGTGSATEAFF. The DNA of the CDR3 is TGTGCCACCAGGCCTGGGACAGGGTCCGCCACTGAAGCTTTCTTT.

The CDR3 bases are TGTGCCAGCAGAGAGGGAAAAGAGCAGTTCTTC. Amino acids: CASREGKEQFF. The rearrangement links TRBV2 to TRBJ2-1; possibly TRBD2 for D (5 bases). In germline, CDR1 is SNHLY, CDR2 FYNNEI. Trimming took 6 bases from V and 10 from J, leaving 10 bases between them. The CDR3 sequence is 11 residues long.

The CDR3 DNA follows: TGTGCCAGCAGCCCCGCCGGGACAGGGGAAGAGACCCAGTACTTC. This gives the protein CASSPAGTGEETQYF. The V and J genes are TRBV7-9 and TRBJ2-5, with 10 bases lining up with TRBD1. The V segment lost 5 bases and the J segment 3 bases; nucleotides outside the gene matches: 6. This CDR3 contains 15 residues. The V gene's germline CDR1 is SEHNR and CDR2 FQNEAQ (reference sequence). Together with reference TRBV7-9 and TRBJ2-5, the CDR3 gives the full variable domain: DTGVSQNPRHKITKRGQNVTFRCDPISEHNRLYWYRQTLGQGPEFLTYFQNEAQLEKSRLLSDRFSAERPKGSFSTLEIQRTEQGDSAMYLCASSPAGTGEETQYFGPGTRLLVL.

This chain uses TRBV2 with TRBJ2-7; no reliable D call. Germline lookup yields CDR1 SNHLY and CDR2 FYNNEI. V lost 6 bases and J 3 bases, leaving 9 bases between the germline ends. The CDR3 covers 12 residues. The CDR3 bases are TGTGCCAGCAGAGAACTACGCTACGAGCAGTACTTC. Protein sequence: CASRELRYEQYF.

The genes are TRBV30 and TRBJ1-5, with D perhaps matching TRBD1 (5 bases). The CDR3 loop spans 12 amino acids. The germline gives CDR1 GTSNPN, CDR2 SVGIG (reference sequence). The V and J ends lost 4 bases and 9 bases respectively, with 13 bases between them. The CDR3 DNA sequence: TGTGCCTGGACCCGGGACTCTGGGCCCCAGCATTTT. Protein product: CAWTRDSGPQHF.

CDR3: CASSLDSRDTQYF. The CDR3 DNA follows: TGTGCCAGCAGCTTAGACAGTCGAGATACGCAGTATTTT. V usage is TRBV7-2 and J usage is TRBJ2-3; D gene ambiguous. This CDR3 spans 13 amino acids. V gave up 1 base and J gave up 5 bases, with 7 bases separating them. The germline gives CDR1 SGHTA, CDR2 FQGNSA.

This chain connects TRBV19 to TRBJ2-1; 8 nucleotides align to TRBD2. The CDR3 totals 15 residues. CDR1 and CDR2 from the germline V gene are LNHDA and SQIVND (reference sequence). J gave up 0 bases and V 5 bases, and 3 bases lay outside the gene matches. The CDR3 DNA follows: TGTGCCAGTAGTGTAGCGGGGAGCTCCTACAATGAGCAGTTCTTC. Translating it yields CASSVAGSSYNEQFF.

This chain joins TRBV18 and TRBJ2-7, with D possibly being TRBD1 (5 bases). Trimming removed 0 bases at V and 3 bases at J, with 9 bases between. The CDR3 consists of 14 residues. Germline CDR1 and CDR2: KGHSH and LQKENI. Here the CDR3 DNA reads TGTGCCAGCTCACCACCATCACAGGTCTACGAGCAGTACTTC. This translates into CASSPPSQVYEQYF.

This sequence joins TRBV5-1 and TRBJ2-7, with D maybe TRBD2 (6 bases). The germline V gene encodes CDR1 SGHRS and CDR2 YFSETQ. V was cut by 4 bases and J by 0 bases, with 17 bases left in between. This CDR3 region has 16 residues. The DNA of the CDR3 is TGCGCCAGCAGCACCCTGGGACTGGAGAGCTCCTACGAGCAGTACTTC. Translation gives CASSTLGLESSYEQYF. Drawing the rest from reference TRBV5-1 and TRBJ2-7, the complete variable domain is KAGVTQTPRYLIKTRGQQVTLSCSPISGHRSVSWYQQTPGQGLQFLFEYFSETQRNKGNFPGRFSGRQFSNSRSEMNVSTLELGDSALYLCASSTLGLESSYEQYFGPGTRLTVT.

This clone was picked up one time. This rearrangement joins TRBV5-6 to TRBJ1-1; D possibly corresponds to TRBD1 (5 bases). V was trimmed by 1 base and J by 3 bases, leaving 13 bases between them. The germline V gene has CDR1 SGHDT and CDR2 YYEEEE. This CDR3 region has 15 residues. CDR3: CASSLLGRRDTEAFF. CDR3 bases: TGTGCCAGCAGCTTGTTGGGGCGTAGGGACACTGAAGCTTTCTTT.

The chain has TRBV5-1 and TRBJ1-2, with D maybe TRBD1 (6 bases). CDR1 is SGHRS and CDR2 is YFSETQ in the germline V gene. V shed 7 bases and J shed 0 bases, with 16 bases lying between them. CDR3 length equals 15 residues. The CDR3 loop reads CASFDTGTSNYGYTF. The DNA for the CDR3 is TGCGCCAGCTTCGACACAGGGACATCTAACTATGGCTACACCTTC.

This clone was seen only a few times. This chain uses TRBV7-2 with TRBJ2-7; a weak D match, TRBD2 (6 bases). CDR3 size: 16 residues. The germline gives CDR1 SGHTA, CDR2 FQGNSA. V lost 1 base and J 2 bases, leaving 15 bases between the germline ends. The CDR3 DNA follows: TGTGCCAGCAGCTTAGGTTACGGGAGTGTCCCCTACGAGCAGTACTTC. The encoded protein is CASSLGYGSVPYEQYF.

This rearrangement joins TRBV28 to TRBJ2-7; 11 bases match TRBD1. CDR3 length equals 16 residues. The V segment lost 4 bases and the J segment 4 bases; nucleotides outside the gene matches: 9. In germline, CDR1 is MDHEN, CDR2 SYDVKM. The CDR3 sequence is CASSYYRGQGGYEQYF. DNA of the CDR3: TGTGCCAGCAGTTACTACAGGGGACAGGGGGGGTACGAGCAGTACTTC.

This clone was counted a single time. The gene calls are TRBV28 and TRBJ1-1; TRBD1 aligns across 7 bases. The junction had 5 bases not matched to a gene; V was cut back by 5 bases and J by 11 bases. Germline CDR1 MDHEN, CDR2 SYDVKM. The CDR3 spans 11 residues. The CDR3 DNA is TGTGCCAGCAGTGACCCAGGGGGGGCTTTCTTT. Translating gives CASSDPGGAFF.

J is TRBJ2-3 and V is TRBV5-4, with TRBD2 matching 10 bases. Germline values: CDR1 SGHNT, CDR2 YYREEE (reference sequence). Unmatched junction bases numbered 22, after V lost 5 bases and J lost 7 bases. CDR3 size: 19 residues. CDR3 nucleotide sequence: TGTGCCAGCAGGCCGTTTGGGACTAGCGCGCCGGAAGGTATATATACGCAGTATTTT. This gives the protein CASRPFGTSAPEGIYTQYF.

The genes are TRBV5-4 and TRBJ2-7; 10 nucleotides agree with TRBD2. CDR3 size: 15 residues. V lost 4 bases and J lost 4; bases outside the gene matches: 8. Germline V lookup: CDR1 SGHNT, CDR2 YYREEE (reference sequence). This CDR3 is CASSRGTSVDYEQYF. In DNA, the CDR3 is TGTGCCAGCAGCCGTGGGACTAGCGTTGATTACGAGCAGTACTTC.

This chain uses TRBV6-1 with TRBJ1-2, with 9 bases matching TRBD1. V gave up 4 bases and J gave up 5 bases; unmatched junction bases: 14. CDR3 length: 17 residues. Germline V gene sequence: CDR1 MNHNS, CDR2 SASEGT. Here the CDR3 reads CASSVRTGATMGYGYTF. The DNA of the CDR3 is TGTGCCAGCAGTGTCAGGACAGGGGCCACTATGGGTTATGGCTACACCTTC.

The chain couples TRBV11-2 to TRBJ2-2; D might be TRBD1 (6 bases). The V gene lost 4 bases and the J gene lost 7 bases, with 16 bases spanning the gap. The germline V gene encodes CDR1 SGHAT and CDR2 FQNNGV. This CDR3 has 15 residues. The CDR3 loop reads CASSYQPTGGGELFF. The CDR3 DNA reads as TGTGCCAGCAGCTACCAACCGACAGGCGGCGGGGAGCTGTTTTTT.

Concerning this clone: Within the sample, other DNA sequences also encode this same CDR3. The chain couples TRBV7-3 to TRBJ1-1; 7 bases are a match to TRBD1. V shed 1 base, J shed 3 bases, and the junction held 2 bases outside the gene matches. The V gene's germline CDR1 is SGHTA and CDR2 FQGTGA. The CDR3 is made up of 14 amino acids. CDR3 sequence reads: CASSLNTGDTEAFF. CDR3 coding DNA: TGTGCCAGCAGCTTAAATACAGGGGACACTGAAGCTTTCTTT.

The chain has TRBV6-6 and TRBJ2-5; D is undetermined. CDR3 length equals 14 residues. Looked up from germline, CDR1 is MNHNY and CDR2 is SVGAGI (reference sequence). Trimming shortened V by 6 bases and J by 1 base, and 12 bases separated the two germline ends. CDR3 protein: CASRSAPGQETQYF. The CDR3 coding sequence is TGTGCCAGCAGATCAGCCCCAGGCCAAGAGACCCAGTACTTC.

This clone occurred once. V usage is TRBV15 and J usage is TRBJ1-4; a weak D match, TRBD1 (6 bases). This CDR3 is 15 amino acids long. V lost 3 bases and J lost 0, with 8 bases in between. In germline, CDR1 is LNHNV, CDR2 YYDKDF (reference sequence). The CDR3: CATSRDRTTNEKLFF. In nucleotides, the CDR3 is TGTGCCACCAGCAGGGACAGAACAACTAATGAAAAACTGTTTTTT.

There are a few counts of this clone. V is TRBV28 and J is TRBJ2-7; D may be TRBD2 (6 bases). The CDR3 has 13 residues. Trimming pared 10 bases from V and 4 bases from J, leaving 17 bases between. In germline, CDR1 is MDHEN, CDR2 SYDVKM. CDR3 bases: TGTGCCACGCGGGGTTCCGGGGCTTACGAGCAGTACTTC. As protein: CATRGSGAYEQYF.

This clone was seen a handful of times. The rearrangement links TRBV28 to TRBJ1-2; tentatively, D is TRBD1 (6 bases). The CDR3 length is 14 residues. The V gene lost 2 bases and the J gene lost 3 bases, with 10 bases spanning the gap. Looked up from germline, CDR1 is MDHEN and CDR2 is SYDVKM. Here the CDR3 reads CASSLGGRDYGYTF. In DNA, the CDR3 is TGTGCCAGCAGTTTAGGGGGCCGGGACTATGGCTACACCTTC.

The chain combines TRBV19 with TRBJ2-3; D gene ambiguous. The CDR3 contains 14 residues. V gave up 7 bases and J gave up 4 bases, with 15 bases separating them. Germline loops: CDR1 LNHDA, CDR2 SQIVND (reference sequence). The CDR3 coding sequence is TGTGCCAGTACCGAGAGGTACCCTTCAGATACGCAGTATTTT. It yields the protein CASTERYPSDTQYF.

V gene TRBV5-1 combines with J gene TRBJ1-3, with D possibly matching TRBD1 (6 bases). The CDR3 is 18 residues long. Germline V gene sequence: CDR1 SGHRS, CDR2 YFSETQ. Trimming cost V 5 bases and J 2 bases, with 23 bases left between them. The CDR3 nucleotides read TGCGCCAGCAGTTCCCCTACGCGGGGGGCGATACCTGGAAACACCATATATTTT. This codes for CASSSPTRGAIPGNTIYF. The whole variable domain, filled in from reference TRBV5-1 and TRBJ1-3, reads KAGVTQTPRYLIKTRGQQVTLSCSPISGHRSVSWYQQTPGQGLQFLFEYFSETQRNKGNFPGRFSGRQFSNSRSEMNVSTLELGDSALYLCASSSPTRGAIPGNTIYFGEGSWLTVV.

The chain carries TRBV5-1 and TRBJ2-5, with a weak D call TRBD1 (5 bases). Trimming shortened V by 1 base and J by 5 bases, and 12 bases separated the two germline ends. Germline CDR1 SGHRS, CDR2 YFSETQ. CDR3 length: 14 amino acids. This chain's CDR3 is CASSLTEGAETQYF. The CDR3 bases are TGCGCCAGCAGCTTGACGGAAGGGGCCGAGACCCAGTACTTC. Complete variable domain (other parts from reference TRBV5-1 and TRBJ2-5): KAGVTQTPRYLIKTRGQQVTLSCSPISGHRSVSWYQQTPGQGLQFLFEYFSETQRNKGNFPGRFSGRQFSNSRSEMNVSTLELGDSALYLCASSLTEGAETQYFGPGTRLLVL.